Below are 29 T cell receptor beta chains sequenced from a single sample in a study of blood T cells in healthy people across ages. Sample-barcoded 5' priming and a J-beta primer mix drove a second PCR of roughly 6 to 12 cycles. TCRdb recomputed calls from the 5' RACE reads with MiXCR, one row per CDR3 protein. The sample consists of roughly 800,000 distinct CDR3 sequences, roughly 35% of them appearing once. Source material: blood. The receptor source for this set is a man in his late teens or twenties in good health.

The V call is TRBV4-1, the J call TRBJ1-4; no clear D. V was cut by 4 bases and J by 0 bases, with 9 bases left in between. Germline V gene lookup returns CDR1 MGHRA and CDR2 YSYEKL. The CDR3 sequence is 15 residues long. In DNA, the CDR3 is TGCGCCAGCAGCCCTCGGATGCCAACTAATGAAAAACTGTTTTTT. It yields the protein CASSPRMPTNEKLFF.

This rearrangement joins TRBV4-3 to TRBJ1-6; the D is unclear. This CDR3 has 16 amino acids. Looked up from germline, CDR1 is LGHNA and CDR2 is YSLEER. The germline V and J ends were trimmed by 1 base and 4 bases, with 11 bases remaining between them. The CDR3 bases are TGCGCCAGCAGCCAAGTCTGGGGAGGGTATAATTCACCCCTCCACTTT. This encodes CASSQVWGGYNSPLHF.

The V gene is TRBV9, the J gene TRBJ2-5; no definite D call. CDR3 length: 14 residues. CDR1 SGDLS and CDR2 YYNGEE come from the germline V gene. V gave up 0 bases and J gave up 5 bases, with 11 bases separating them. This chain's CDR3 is CASSVAITGETQYF. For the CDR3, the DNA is TGTGCCAGCAGCGTAGCAATTACGGGTGAGACCCAGTACTTC.

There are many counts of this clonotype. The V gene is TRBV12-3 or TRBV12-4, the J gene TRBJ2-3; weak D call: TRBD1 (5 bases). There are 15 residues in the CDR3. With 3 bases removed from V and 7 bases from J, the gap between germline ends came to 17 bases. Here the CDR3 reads CASSFGRAEGYTQYF. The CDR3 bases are TGTGCCAGCAGTTTCGGCAGGGCCGAAGGTTATACGCAGTATTTT.

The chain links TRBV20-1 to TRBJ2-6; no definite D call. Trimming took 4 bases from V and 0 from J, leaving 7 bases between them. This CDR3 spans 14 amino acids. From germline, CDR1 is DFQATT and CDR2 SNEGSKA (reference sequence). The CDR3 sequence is CSAILGSGANVLTF. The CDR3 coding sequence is TGCAGTGCTATCTTGGGCTCTGGGGCCAACGTCCTGACTTTC.

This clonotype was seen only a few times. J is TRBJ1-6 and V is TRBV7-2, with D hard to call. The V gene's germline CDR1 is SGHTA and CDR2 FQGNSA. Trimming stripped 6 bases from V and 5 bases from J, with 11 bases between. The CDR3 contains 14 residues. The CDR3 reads CASRSGRNNSPLHF. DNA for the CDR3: TGTGCCAGCAGGTCCGGGAGAAATAATTCACCCCTCCACTTT.

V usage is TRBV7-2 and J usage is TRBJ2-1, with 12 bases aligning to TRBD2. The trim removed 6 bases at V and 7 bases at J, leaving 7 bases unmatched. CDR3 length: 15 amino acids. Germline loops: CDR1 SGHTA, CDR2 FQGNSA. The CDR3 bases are TGTGCCAGCAGATCGCTAGCGGGGGGGTTGAATGAGCAGTTCTTC. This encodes CASRSLAGGLNEQFF.

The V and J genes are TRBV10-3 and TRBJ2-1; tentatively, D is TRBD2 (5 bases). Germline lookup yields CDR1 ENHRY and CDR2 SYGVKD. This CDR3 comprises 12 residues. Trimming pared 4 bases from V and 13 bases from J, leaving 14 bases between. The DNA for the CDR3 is TGTGCCATCAGTGCAGAGGGCGAGACCCAGTTCTTC. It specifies CAISAEGETQFF.

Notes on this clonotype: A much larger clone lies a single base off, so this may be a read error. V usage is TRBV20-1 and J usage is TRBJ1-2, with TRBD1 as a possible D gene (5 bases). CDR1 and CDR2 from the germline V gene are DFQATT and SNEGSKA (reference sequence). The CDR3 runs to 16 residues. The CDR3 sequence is CSTRDVKDMGPYGYTF. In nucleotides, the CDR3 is TGCAGTACTAGAGATGTTAAAGATATGGGACCATATGGCTACACCTTC.

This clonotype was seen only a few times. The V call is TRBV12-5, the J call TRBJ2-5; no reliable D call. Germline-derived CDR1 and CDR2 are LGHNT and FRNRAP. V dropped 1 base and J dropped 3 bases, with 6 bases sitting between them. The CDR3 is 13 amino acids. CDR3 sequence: CASGLEAEETQYF. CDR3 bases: TGTGCTAGTGGTTTGGAGGCAGAAGAGACCCAGTACTTC.

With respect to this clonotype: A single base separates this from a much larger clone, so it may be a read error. The CDR3 region has the DNA TGCGCCAGCAGCCATGGGGCGTCTAGCACAGATATGCAGTATTTT. Its translation is CASSHGASSTDMQYF. The chain is built from TRBV4-1 and TRBJ2-3; D tentatively fits TRBD1 or TRBD2 (5 bases each). Looked up from germline, CDR1 is MGHRA and CDR2 is YSYEKL. The CDR3 is 15 amino acids.

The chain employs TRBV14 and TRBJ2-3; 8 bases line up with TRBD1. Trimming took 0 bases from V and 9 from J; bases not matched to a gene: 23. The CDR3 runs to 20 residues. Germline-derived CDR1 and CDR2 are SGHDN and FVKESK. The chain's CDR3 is CASSQEPTLRGTGLVVTQYF. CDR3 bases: TGTGCCAGCAGCCAAGAACCCACACTTCGCGGGACAGGACTTGTCGTCACGCAGTATTTT.

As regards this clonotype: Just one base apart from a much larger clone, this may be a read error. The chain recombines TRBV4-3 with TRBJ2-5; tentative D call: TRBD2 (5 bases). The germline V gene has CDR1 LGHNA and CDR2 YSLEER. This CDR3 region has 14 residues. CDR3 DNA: TGCGCCAGCGGCCACCAGCGGAGCCAAGAGACCCAGTACTTC. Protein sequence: CASGHQRSQETQYF.

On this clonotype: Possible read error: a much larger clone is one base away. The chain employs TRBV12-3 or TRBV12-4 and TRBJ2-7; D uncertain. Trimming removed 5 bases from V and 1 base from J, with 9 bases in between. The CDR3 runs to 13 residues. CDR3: CASSVGRSYEQYF. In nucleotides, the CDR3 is TGTGCCAGCAGTGTAGGCAGGTCCTACGAGCAGTACTTC.

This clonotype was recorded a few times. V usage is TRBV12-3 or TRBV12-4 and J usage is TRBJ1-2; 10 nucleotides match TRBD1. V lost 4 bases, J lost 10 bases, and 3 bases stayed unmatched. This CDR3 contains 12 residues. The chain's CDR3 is CASSSDRGFYTF. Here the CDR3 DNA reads TGTGCCAGCAGTTCGGACAGGGGGTTCTACACCTTC.

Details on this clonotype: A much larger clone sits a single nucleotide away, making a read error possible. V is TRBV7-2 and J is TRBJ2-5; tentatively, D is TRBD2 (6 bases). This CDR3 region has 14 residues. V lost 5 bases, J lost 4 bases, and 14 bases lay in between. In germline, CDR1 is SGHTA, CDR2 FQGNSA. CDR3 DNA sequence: TGTGCCAGCAGCCCTAGACTAGAGGGAGAGACCCAGTACTTC. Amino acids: CASSPRLEGETQYF.

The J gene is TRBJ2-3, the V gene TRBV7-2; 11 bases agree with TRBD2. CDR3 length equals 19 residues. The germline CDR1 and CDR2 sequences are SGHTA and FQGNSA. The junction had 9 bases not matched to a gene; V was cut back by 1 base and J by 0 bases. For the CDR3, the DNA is TGTGCCAGCAGCTTAGTTCGGCTAGCGGGGGGCACTAGCACAGATACGCAGTATTTT. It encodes CASSLVRLAGGTSTDTQYF. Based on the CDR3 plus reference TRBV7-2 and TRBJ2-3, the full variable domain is GAGVSQSPSNKVTEKGKDVELRCDPISGHTALYWYRQSLGQGLEFLIYFQGNSAPDKSGLPSDRFSAERTGGSVSTLTIQRTQQEDSAVYLCASSLVRLAGGTSTDTQYFGPGTRLTVL.

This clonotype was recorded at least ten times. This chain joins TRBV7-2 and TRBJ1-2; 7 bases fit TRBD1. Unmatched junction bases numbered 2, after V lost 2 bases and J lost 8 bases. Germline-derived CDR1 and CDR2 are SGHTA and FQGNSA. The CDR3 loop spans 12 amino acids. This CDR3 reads CASSLWDSGYTF. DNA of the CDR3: TGTGCCAGCAGCTTATGGGACAGCGGCTACACCTTC. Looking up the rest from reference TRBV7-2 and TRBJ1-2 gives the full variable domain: GAGVSQSPSNKVTEKGKDVELRCDPISGHTALYWYRQSLGQGLEFLIYFQGNSAPDKSGLPSDRFSAERTGGSVSTLTIQRTQQEDSAVYLCASSLWDSGYTFGSGTRLTVV.

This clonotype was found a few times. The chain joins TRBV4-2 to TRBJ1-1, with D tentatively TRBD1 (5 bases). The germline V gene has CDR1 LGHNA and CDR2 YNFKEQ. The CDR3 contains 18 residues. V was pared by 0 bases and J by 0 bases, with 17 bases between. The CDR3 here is CASSQDFSTGRLNTEAFF. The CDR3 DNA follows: TGTGCCAGCAGCCAAGATTTTAGTACAGGAAGACTGAACACTGAAGCTTTCTTT.

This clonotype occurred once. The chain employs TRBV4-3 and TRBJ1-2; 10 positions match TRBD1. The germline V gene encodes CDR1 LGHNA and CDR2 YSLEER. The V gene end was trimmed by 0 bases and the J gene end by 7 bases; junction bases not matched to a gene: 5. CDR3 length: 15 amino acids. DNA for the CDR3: TGCGCCAGCAGCCAAGACCGACAGGGGGCGAGTGGCTACACCTTC. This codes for CASSQDRQGASGYTF.

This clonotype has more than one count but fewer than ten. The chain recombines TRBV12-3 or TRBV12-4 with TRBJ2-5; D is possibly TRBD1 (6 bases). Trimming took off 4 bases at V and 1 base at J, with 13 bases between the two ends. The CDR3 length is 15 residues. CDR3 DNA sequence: TGTGCCAGCAGTTCCCGGACAGCCTTCCAAGAGACCCAGTACTTC. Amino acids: CASSSRTAFQETQYF.

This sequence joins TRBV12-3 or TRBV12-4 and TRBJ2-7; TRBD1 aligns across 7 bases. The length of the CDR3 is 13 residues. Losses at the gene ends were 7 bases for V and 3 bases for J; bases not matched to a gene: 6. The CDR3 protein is CASTRDRLYEQYF. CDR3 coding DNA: TGTGCCAGCACCAGGGACAGACTCTACGAGCAGTACTTC.

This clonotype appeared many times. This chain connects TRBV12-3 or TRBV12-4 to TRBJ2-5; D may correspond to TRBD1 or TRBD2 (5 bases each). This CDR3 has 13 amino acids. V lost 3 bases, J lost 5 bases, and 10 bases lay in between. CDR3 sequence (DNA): TGTGCCAGCAGTTTTGGGGGTCCGGAGACCCAGTACTTC. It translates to CASSFGGPETQYF.

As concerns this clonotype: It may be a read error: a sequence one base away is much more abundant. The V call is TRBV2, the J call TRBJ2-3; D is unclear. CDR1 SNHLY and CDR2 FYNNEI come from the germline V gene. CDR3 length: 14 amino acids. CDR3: CASSESAETDAQYF. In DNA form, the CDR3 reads TGTGCCAGCAGTGAAAGTGCGGAAACAGATGCGCAGTATTTT.

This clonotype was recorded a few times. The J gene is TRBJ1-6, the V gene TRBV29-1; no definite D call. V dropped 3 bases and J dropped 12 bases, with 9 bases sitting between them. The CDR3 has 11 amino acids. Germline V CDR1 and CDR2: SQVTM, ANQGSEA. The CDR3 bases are TGCAGCGTTGAGGGTCCGGGACCCCTCCACTTT. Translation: CSVEGPGPLHF.

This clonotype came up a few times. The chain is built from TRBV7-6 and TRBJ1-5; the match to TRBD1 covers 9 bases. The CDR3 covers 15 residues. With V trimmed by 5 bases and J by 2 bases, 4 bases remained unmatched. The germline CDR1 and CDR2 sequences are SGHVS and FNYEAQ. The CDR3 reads CASSEGQGGNQPQHF. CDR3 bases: TGTGCCAGCAGCGAGGGACAGGGCGGCAATCAGCCCCAGCATTTT.

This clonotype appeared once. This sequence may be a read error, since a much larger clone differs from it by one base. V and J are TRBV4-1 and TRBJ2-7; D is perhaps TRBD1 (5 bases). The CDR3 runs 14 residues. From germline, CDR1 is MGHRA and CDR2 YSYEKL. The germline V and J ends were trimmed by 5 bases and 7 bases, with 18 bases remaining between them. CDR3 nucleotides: TGCGCCAGCAGCAGAGGACATTCACGGAATGAGCAGTACTTC. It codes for CASSRGHSRNEQYF.

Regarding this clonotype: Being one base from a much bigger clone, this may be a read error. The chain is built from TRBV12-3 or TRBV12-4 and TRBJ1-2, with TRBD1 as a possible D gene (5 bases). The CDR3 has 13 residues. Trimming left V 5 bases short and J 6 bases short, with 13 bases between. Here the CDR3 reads CASSPTGRHGYTF. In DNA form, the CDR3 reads TGTGCCAGCAGTCCCACAGGAAGGCATGGCTACACCTTC.

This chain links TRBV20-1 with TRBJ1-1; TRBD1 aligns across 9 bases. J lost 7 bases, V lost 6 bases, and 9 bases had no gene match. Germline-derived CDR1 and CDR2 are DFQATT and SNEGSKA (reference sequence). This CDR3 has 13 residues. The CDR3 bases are TGCAGTGCAACCGGACAGGGGACCTGTGAAGCTTTCTTT. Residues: CSATGQGTCEAFF.